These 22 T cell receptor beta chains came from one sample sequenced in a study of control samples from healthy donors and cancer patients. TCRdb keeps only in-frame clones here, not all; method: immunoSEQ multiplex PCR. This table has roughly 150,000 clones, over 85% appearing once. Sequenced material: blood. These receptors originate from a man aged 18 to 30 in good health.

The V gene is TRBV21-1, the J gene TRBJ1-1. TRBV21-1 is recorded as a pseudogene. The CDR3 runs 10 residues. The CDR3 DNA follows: TGTGCCAGCAGCAACACTGAAGCTTTCTTT. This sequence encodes CASSNTEAFF.

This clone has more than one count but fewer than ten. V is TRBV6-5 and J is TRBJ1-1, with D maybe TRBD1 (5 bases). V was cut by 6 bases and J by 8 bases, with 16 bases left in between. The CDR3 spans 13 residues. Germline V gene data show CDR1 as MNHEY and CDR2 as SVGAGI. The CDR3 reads CASRGDSTTEAFF. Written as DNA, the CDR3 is TGTGCCAGCAGGGGGGACTCGACCACCGAAGCTTTCTTT.

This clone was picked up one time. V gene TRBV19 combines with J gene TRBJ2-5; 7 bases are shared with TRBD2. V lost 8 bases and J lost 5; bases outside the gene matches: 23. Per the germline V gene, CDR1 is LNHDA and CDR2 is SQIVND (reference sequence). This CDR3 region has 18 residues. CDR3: CASDEFPSGGSQGETQYF. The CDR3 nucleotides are TGTGCCAGTGACGAGTTTCCGAGTGGCGGGAGCCAGGGCGAGACCCAGTACTTC.

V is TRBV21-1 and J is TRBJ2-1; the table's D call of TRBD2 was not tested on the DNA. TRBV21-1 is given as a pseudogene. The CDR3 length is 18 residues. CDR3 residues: CASSNKGLAGEIYNEQFF. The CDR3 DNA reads TGTGCCAGCAGCAATAAGGGACTGGCGGGAGAGATTTACAATGAGCAGTTCTTC.

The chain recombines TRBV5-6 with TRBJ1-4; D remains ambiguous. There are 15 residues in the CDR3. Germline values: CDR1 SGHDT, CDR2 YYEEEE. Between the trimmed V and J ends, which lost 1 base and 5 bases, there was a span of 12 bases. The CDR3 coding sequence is TGTGCCAGCAGCTTGAGACAAGTTCGAAATGAAAAACTGTTTTTT. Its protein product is CASSLRQVRNEKLFF.

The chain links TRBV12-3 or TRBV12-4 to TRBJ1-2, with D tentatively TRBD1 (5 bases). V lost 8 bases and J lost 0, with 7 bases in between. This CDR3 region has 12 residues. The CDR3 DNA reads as TGTGCCAGCGGGGCCCCTAACTATGGCTACACCTTC. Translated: CASGAPNYGYTF.

DNA for the CDR3: TGTGCCAGCAGCTCCGACCGGGACCCTACGCAGTATTTT. As protein: CASSSDRDPTQYF. The chain uses TRBV13 and TRBJ2-3, with D perhaps given as TRBD1 or TRBD2 (5 bases each). Germline assignment: CDR1 PRHDT and CDR2 FYEKMQ (reference sequence). The ends were cut back, 4 bases at V and 8 bases at J, with 13 bases in the middle. This CDR3 has 13 amino acids.

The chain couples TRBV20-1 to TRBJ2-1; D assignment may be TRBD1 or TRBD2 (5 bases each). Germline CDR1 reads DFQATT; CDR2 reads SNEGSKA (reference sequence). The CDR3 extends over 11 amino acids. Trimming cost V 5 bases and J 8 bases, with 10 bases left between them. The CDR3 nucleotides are TGCAGTGCTTTAGTGGGGGATGAGCAGTTCTTC. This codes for CSALVGDEQFF.

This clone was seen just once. The DNA for the CDR3 is TGTGCCAGCAGTTTAGGGTGGGCAGGAAATTCACCCCTCCACTTT. Protein product: CASSLGWAGNSPLHF. The J gene is TRBJ1-6, the V gene TRBV27; D not resolved. Germline V gene lookup returns CDR1 MNHEY and CDR2 SMNVEV (reference sequence). The length of the CDR3 is 15 residues. Trimming took off 2 bases at V and 7 bases at J, with 12 bases between the two ends.

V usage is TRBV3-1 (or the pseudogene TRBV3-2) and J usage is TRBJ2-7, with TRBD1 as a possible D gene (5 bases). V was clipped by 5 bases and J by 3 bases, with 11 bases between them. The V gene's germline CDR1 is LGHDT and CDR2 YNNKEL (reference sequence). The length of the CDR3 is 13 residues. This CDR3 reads CASSDDGHYEQYF. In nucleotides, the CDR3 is TGTGCCAGCAGCGACGATGGACACTACGAGCAGTACTTC.

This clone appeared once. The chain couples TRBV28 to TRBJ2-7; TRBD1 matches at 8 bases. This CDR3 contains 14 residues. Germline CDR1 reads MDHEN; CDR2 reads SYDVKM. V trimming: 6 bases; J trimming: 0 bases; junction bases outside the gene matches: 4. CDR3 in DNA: TGTGCCAGCAGCCCGACAGGGGTCTCCTACGAGCAGTACTTC. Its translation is CASSPTGVSYEQYF.

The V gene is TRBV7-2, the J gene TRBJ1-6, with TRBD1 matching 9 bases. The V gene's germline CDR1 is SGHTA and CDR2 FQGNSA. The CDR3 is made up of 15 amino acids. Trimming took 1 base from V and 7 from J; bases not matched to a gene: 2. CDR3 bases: TGTGCCAGCAGCTTAGTGGGACAGGGAAATTCACCCCTCCACTTT. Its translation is CASSLVGQGNSPLHF.

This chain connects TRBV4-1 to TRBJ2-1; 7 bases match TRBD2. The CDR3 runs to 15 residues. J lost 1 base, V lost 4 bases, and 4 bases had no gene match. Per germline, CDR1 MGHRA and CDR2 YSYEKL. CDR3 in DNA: TGCGCCAGCAGCCGGCTAGCGGTATCCTACAATGAGCAGTTCTTC. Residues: CASSRLAVSYNEQFF.

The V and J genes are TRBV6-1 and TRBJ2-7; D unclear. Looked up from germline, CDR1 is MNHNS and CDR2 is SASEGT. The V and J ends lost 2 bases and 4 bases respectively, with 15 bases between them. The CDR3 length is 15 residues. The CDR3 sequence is CASSESEHPSYEQYF. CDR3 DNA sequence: TGTGCCAGCAGTGAATCAGAGCACCCCTCATACGAGCAGTACTTC.

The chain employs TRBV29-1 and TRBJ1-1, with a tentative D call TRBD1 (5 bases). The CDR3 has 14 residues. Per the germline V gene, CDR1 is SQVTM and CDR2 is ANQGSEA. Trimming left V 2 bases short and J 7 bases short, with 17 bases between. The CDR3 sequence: CSVEKIGHPGEAFF. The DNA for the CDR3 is TGCAGCGTTGAAAAAATAGGACACCCCGGTGAAGCTTTCTTT.

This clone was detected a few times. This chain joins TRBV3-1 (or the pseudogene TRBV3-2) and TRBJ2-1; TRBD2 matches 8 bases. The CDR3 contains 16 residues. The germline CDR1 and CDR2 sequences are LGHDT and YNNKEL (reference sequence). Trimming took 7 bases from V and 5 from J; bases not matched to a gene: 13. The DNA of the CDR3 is TGTGCCAGCAACCTGGCCGGCGGGGGGCTCGACAATGAGCAGTTCTTC. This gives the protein CASNLAGGGLDNEQFF.

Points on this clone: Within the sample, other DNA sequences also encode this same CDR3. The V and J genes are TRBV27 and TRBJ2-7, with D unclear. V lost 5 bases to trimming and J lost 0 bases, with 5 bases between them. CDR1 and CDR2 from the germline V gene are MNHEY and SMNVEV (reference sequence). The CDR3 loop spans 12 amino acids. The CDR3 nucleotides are TGTGCCAGCAGTCACAGCTCCTACGAGCAGTACTTC. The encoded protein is CASSHSSYEQYF.

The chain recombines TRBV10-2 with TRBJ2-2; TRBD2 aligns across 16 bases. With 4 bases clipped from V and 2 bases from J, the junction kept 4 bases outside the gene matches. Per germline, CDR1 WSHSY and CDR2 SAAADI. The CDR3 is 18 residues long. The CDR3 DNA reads TGCGCCAGCAGTGGGGGACTAGCGGGGGGGATCAACACCGGGGAGCTGTTTTTT. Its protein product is CASSGGLAGGINTGELFF.

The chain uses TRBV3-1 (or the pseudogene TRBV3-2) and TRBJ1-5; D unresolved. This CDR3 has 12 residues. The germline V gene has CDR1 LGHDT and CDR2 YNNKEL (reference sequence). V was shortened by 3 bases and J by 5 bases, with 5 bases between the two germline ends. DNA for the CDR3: TGTGCCAGCAGCCATCAAGATCAGCCCCAGCATTTT. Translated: CASSHQDQPQHF.

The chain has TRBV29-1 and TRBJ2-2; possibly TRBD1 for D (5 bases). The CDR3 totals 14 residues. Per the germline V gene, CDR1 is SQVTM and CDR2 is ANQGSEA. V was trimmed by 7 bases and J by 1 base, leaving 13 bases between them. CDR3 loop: CSAGEGVNTGELFF. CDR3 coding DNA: TGCAGCGCTGGTGAAGGGGTGAACACCGGGGAGCTGTTTTTT.

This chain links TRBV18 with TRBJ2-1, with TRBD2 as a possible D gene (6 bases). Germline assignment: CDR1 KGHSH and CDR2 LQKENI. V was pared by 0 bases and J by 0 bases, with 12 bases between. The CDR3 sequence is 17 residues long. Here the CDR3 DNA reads TGTGCCAGCTCACCACCATCTAGCGTGAGCTCCTACAATGAGCAGTTCTTC. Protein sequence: CASSPPSSVSSYNEQFF.

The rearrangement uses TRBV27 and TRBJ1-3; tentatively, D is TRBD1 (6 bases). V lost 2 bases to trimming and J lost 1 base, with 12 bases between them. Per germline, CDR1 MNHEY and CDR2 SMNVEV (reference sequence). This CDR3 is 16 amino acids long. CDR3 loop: CASSLSSTGSGNTIYF. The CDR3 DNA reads TGTGCCAGCAGTTTAAGCTCGACAGGATCTGGAAACACCATATATTTT.